A selection of T cell receptor beta chains follows, all from one sample in a study of cytomegalovirus exposure and HLA in healthy donors. The data were produced by immunoSEQ multiplex PCR, yet TCRdb's version contains in-frame clones alone and is incomplete. Found here are 97,000 or so clones, roughly 76% of them singletons; the top ten hold about 2.5%. The sequenced sample consisted of PBMCs. The origin of the receptors is a man aged 45-65 years in good health and CMV-seronegative. CDR3s include the opening cysteine and the closing phenylalanine or tryptophan. The D gene is left open where the match is weak. Size is stated for part of the rows, as once, few or many counts, or as a class when the clone is expanded.

>TRBV28|TRBD2|.|TRBJ2-2
TGTGCCAGCAGCCATAGCGGGAGGCTGAACACCGGGGAGCTGTTTTTT
CASSHSGRLNTGELFF
>TRBV7-9|TRBD1|.|TRBJ1-6
TGTGCCAGCAGCACCGGATACAGGGGCAGGAATTCACCCCTCCACTTT
CASSTGYRGRNSPLHF
>TRBV27|.|.|TRBJ2-1
TGTGCCAGCAGTTTAATTGGGCAGCCTCAGTTCTTC
CASSLIGQPQFF
>TRBV6-4|.|medium-sized|TRBJ2-3
TGTGCCAGCAGTCCCGGGGGAGACACAGATACGCAGTATTTT
CASSPGGDTDTQYF
>TRBV5-1|.|.|TRBJ2-2
TGCGCCAGCAGCTTGGCCTTGGAGGCCCGTCCCGGGGAGCTGTTTTTT
CASSLALEARPGELFF
>TRBV6-1|.|.|TRBJ1-2
TGTGCCAGCAGTGAAGGGCTGACAGATAACTATGGCTACACCTTC
CASSEGLTDNYGYTF
>TRBV5-1|TRBD1|.|TRBJ1-1
TGCGCCAGCCGGGACAGGGGGGCGAACACTGAAGCTTTCTTT
CASRDRGANTEAFF
>TRBV5-5|TRBD1|.|TRBJ1-5
TGTGCCAGCAGCTTGGACCCGACAGGGGGCATCCAGCCCCAGCATTTT
CASSLDPTGGIQPQHF
>TRBV5-1|TRBD2|.|TRBJ2-7
TGCGCCAGCAGCTTGGCCGGTGGGGGGGGATACGAGCAGTACTTC
CASSLAGGGGYEQYF
>TRBV5-1|TRBD2|few|TRBJ2-1
TGCGCCAGCAGCTCGGGACTAGCGGGGGGAAACAATGAGCAGTTCTTC
CASSSGLAGGNNEQFF
>TRBV11-2|TRBD2|.|TRBJ2-4
TGTGCCAGCAGGAGTGGGGGGGGCAAAAACATTCAGTACTTC
CASRSGGGKNIQYF
>TRBV5-6|TRBD2|.|TRBJ2-7
TGTGCCAGCAGCGCAGCGGGAGGGCCCTACGAGCAGTACTTC
CASSAAGGPYEQYF
>TRBV27|.|.|TRBJ2-7
TGTGCCAGCAGTTTATCGTCTCTGGGAGCTTCGGCCCTACCCTACGAGCAGTACTTC
CASSLSSLGASALPYEQYF
>TRBV6-6|.|.|TRBJ1-5
TGTGCCAGCAGAACAGGAGATCAGCCCCAGCATTTT
CASRTGDQPQHF